The 19 T cell receptor beta chains below were found in one sample sequenced in a study of blood T cell repertoires in COVID-19. Sequenced by immunoSEQ multiplex PCR; TCRdb stores in-frame clones only, minus some. In the table there are 150,000 or so clones, about 90% of which are singletons. The sample comprised PBMCs or T cells enriched from blood (not recorded which). The receptors originated from a human donor with acute COVID-19. The donor label of this sample is uncertain.

This clone was seen a few times. CDR3 amino acids: CASGPPEGPYGYTF. CDR3 sequence (DNA): TGTGCCAGCGGTCCTCCGGAGGGGCCCTATGGCTACACCTTC. This chain connects TRBV11-2 to TRBJ1-2, with a weak D call TRBD1 (5 bases). CDR1 is SGHAT and CDR2 is FQNNGV in the germline V gene. This CDR3 has 14 amino acids. Trimming removed 8 bases at V and 4 bases at J, with 17 bases between.

The chain is built from TRBV18 and TRBJ2-5; 12 nucleotides agree with TRBD1. J gave up 5 bases and V 2 bases, and 0 bases lay outside the gene matches. The length of the CDR3 is 14 residues. Germline CDR1 reads KGHSH; CDR2 reads LQKENI. CDR3: CASSPGTGGETQYF. The CDR3 DNA sequence: TGTGCCAGCTCACCAGGGACAGGGGGCGAGACCCAGTACTTC.

This clone was recorded only once. V and J are TRBV19 and TRBJ1-4; maybe TRBD1 (6 bases). Germline V gives CDR1 LNHDA, CDR2 SQIVND (reference sequence). The CDR3 runs 17 residues. V dropped 4 bases and J dropped 7 bases, with 22 bases sitting between them. This CDR3 reads CASSTSFQGTGSEKLFF. DNA of the CDR3: TGTGCCAGTAGTACTTCTTTCCAGGGGACGGGAAGTGAAAAACTGTTTTTT.

The CDR3 DNA reads as TGTGCCACCATTCGTTCCTGGGACAGTGAAGCTTTCTTT. The encoded protein is CATIRSWDSEAFF. V and J are TRBV10-3 and TRBJ1-1; 7 nucleotides line up with TRBD1. The germline gives CDR1 ENHRY, CDR2 SYGVKD. This CDR3 comprises 13 residues. V shed 10 bases, J shed 7 bases, and the junction held 12 bases outside the gene matches.

This chain connects TRBV19 to TRBJ2-3, with D tentatively TRBD1 (5 bases). Deletions cut 3 bases from V and 4 bases from J, with 11 bases between. CDR3 length equals 14 residues. The germline V gene encodes CDR1 LNHDA and CDR2 SQIVND (reference sequence). The CDR3 sequence: CASSIGDSPDTQYF. The CDR3 DNA reads as TGTGCCAGTAGTATTGGCGACAGCCCAGATACGCAGTATTTT.

Only one count was recorded for this clone. The chain is built from TRBV12-3 or TRBV12-4 and TRBJ1-2; TRBD1 might be the D (6 bases). Deletions cut 6 bases from V and 6 bases from J, with 11 bases between. CDR3 length equals 12 residues. The DNA of the CDR3 is TGTGCCAGCAGCCTCACAGGGAATGGCTACACCTTC. It translates to CASSLTGNGYTF.

The chain links TRBV19 to TRBJ2-3; no clear D gene. The CDR3 loop spans 15 amino acids. V lost 2 bases and J 4 bases, leaving 13 bases between the germline ends. Germline V gives CDR1 LNHDA, CDR2 SQIVND (reference sequence). The CDR3 DNA reads as TGTGCCAGTAGTATAAAAAAAGCCCTGGCAGATACGCAGTATTTT. Translating gives CASSIKKALADTQYF. Complete variable domain (other parts from reference TRBV19 and TRBJ2-3): DGGITQSPKYLFRKEGQNVTLSCEQNLNHDAMYWYRQDPGQGLRLIYYSQIVNDFQKGDIAEGYSVSREKKESFPLTVTSAQKNPTAFYLCASSIKKALADTQYFGPGTRLTVL.

The chain recombines TRBV6-6 with TRBJ2-5, with 16 bases lining up with TRBD2. CDR3 length equals 17 residues. CDR1 MNHNY and CDR2 SVGAGI come from the germline V gene (reference sequence). J lost 4 bases, V lost 5 bases, and 7 bases had no gene match. DNA of the CDR3: TGTGCCAGCAGTCCAGGGACTAGCGGGGGGGCGCGAGAGACCCAGTACTTC. It yields the protein CASSPGTSGGARETQYF.

The chain couples TRBV18 to TRBJ1-1; 8 bases agree with TRBD1. With 3 bases clipped from V and 8 bases from J, the junction kept 5 bases outside the gene matches. This CDR3 is 13 amino acids long. Germline V gene lookup returns CDR1 KGHSH and CDR2 LQKENI. CDR3 protein: CASSPQQGGEAFF. Here the CDR3 DNA reads TGTGCCAGCTCACCCCAACAGGGGGGGGAAGCTTTCTTT.

The chain is built from TRBV7-8 and TRBJ2-7; perhaps TRBD1 as D (5 bases). This CDR3 has 13 amino acids. Germline CDR1 is SGHVS and CDR2 is FQNEAQ. V dropped 10 bases and J dropped 3 bases, with 16 bases sitting between them. CDR3: CATRAKLHYEQYF. The CDR3 nucleotides are TGTGCCACCAGGGCCAAGTTACACTACGAGCAGTACTTC.

V and J are TRBV6-1 and TRBJ1-5; D call uncertain. The CDR3 sequence is 16 residues long. Between the trimmed V and J ends, which lost 2 bases and 5 bases, there was a span of 16 bases. The V gene's germline CDR1 is MNHNS and CDR2 SASEGT. The CDR3 spells CASSEILSAEDQPQHF. The DNA of the CDR3 is TGTGCCAGCAGTGAAATTCTTTCGGCAGAGGATCAGCCCCAGCATTTT.

The chain employs TRBV11-2 and TRBJ1-2, with TRBD1 as a possible D gene (6 bases). Germline V lookup: CDR1 SGHAT, CDR2 FQNNGV. The V gene lost 5 bases and the J gene lost 7 bases, with 17 bases spanning the gap. The length of the CDR3 is 14 residues. In nucleotides, the CDR3 is TGTGCCAGCAGCCAACCCGGGGGGGCGCGTGGCTACACCTTC. Protein sequence: CASSQPGGARGYTF.

In nucleotides, the CDR3 is TGTGCCAGCAGCTTAGGGCATGGCCAAGAGACCCAGTACTTC. Protein: CASSLGHGQETQYF. J is TRBJ2-5 and V is TRBV7-9; D is unclear. Between the trimmed V and J ends, which lost 1 base and 1 base, there was a span of 7 bases. The CDR3 totals 14 residues. Germline CDR1 SEHNR, CDR2 FQNEAQ (reference sequence). The full variable domain, with the rest looked up from reference TRBV7-9 and TRBJ2-5, is DTGVSQNPRHKITKRGQNVTFRCDPISEHNRLYWYRQTLGQGPEFLTYFQNEAQLEKSRLLSDRFSAERPKGSFSTLEIQRTEQGDSAMYLCASSLGHGQETQYFGPGTRLLVL.

The J gene is TRBJ1-1, the V gene TRBV3-1 (or the pseudogene TRBV3-2); TRBD1 aligns across 12 bases. The CDR3 consists of 16 residues. Germline CDR1 reads LGHDT; CDR2 reads YNNKEL (reference sequence). The V gene end was trimmed by 6 bases and the J gene end by 4 bases; junction bases not matched to a gene: 9. The CDR3 protein is CASSSGTGGLITEAFF. CDR3 sequence (DNA): TGTGCCAGCAGTTCCGGGACAGGGGGCCTGATCACTGAAGCTTTCTTT.

The V call is TRBV15, the J call TRBJ2-3; 10 nucleotides agree with TRBD2. CDR3 length: 15 residues. In germline, CDR1 is LNHNV, CDR2 YYDKDF (reference sequence). The trim removed 0 bases at V and 4 bases at J, leaving 1 base unmatched. CDR3 coding DNA: TGTGCCACCAGCAGAGAAGCGGGGGGGGCAGATACGCAGTATTTT. It is translated as CATSREAGGADTQYF.

The rearrangement joins TRBV7-6 to TRBJ2-5, with D perhaps TRBD2 (6 bases). The germline V and J ends were trimmed by 8 bases and 1 base, with 20 bases remaining between them. The CDR3 has 16 amino acids. The germline gives CDR1 SGHVS, CDR2 FNYEAQ. CDR3 sequence: CASARAAGSSQETQYF. The CDR3 region has the DNA TGTGCCAGCGCCCGGGCGGCGGGGAGCAGCCAAGAGACCCAGTACTTC.

The CDR3: CASSPTSRGIEQYF. For the CDR3, the DNA is TGTGCCAGCAGCCCCACAAGCCGGGGGATCGAGCAGTACTTC. This chain uses TRBV11-2 with TRBJ2-7; possibly TRBD2 for D (6 bases). Per germline, CDR1 SGHAT and CDR2 FQNNGV. Trimming cost V 5 bases and J 6 bases, with 17 bases left between them. The CDR3 has 14 amino acids.

The chain is built from TRBV7-9 and TRBJ1-3; D unclear. The CDR3 is 13 amino acids. Germline V CDR1 and CDR2: SEHNR, FQNEAQ (reference sequence). V lost 7 bases to trimming and J lost 4 bases, with 11 bases between them. The CDR3 here is CASTHSQGNTIYF. Written as DNA, the CDR3 is TGTGCCAGCACCCACAGCCAGGGAAACACCATATATTTT.

The rearrangement links TRBV6-5 to TRBJ1-1; maybe TRBD1 (5 bases). The V and J ends lost 1 base and 5 bases respectively, with 14 bases between them. The CDR3 length is 15 residues. CDR1 is MNHEY and CDR2 is SVGAGI in the germline V gene. CDR3 in DNA: TGTGCCAGCAGTTACTGGGGAGGGGCCGGGACTGAAGCTTTCTTT. Protein: CASSYWGGAGTEAFF.